This T cell receptor (beta chain) originates from a study of T cell repertoires in cytomegalovirus infection (dated by TCRdb to the late 2010s). As for the study more broadly: Because public TCR beta signatures pointed to carriage of CMV infection together with the matching HLA type, the HLA type of each donor mattered for the analysis. What the research found in general, with its limitations: Carriers of CMV infection plus the relevant HLA type were discriminated by the cumulative frequency of public TCR beta family members in the study cohort and in an independent roughly 340-donor cohort. In the ex vivo response, HLA-C-restricted CMV-specific TCR beta clonotypes were dominant, and in two of eight donors the single most frequent clonotype came from this HLA-C-restricted group.

Here V drops 5 bases and J drops 9 bases, and the junction holds 6 bases not matched to any gene. Reading the germline V gene gives CDR1 SGHTA and CDR2 FQGNSA. The CDR3 sequence holds 15 residues, the cysteine and phenylalanine included. Only the CDR3 portion is preserved as DNA: 45 bases, with reading frame beginning at the first base. TCRdb lists the instrument as Illumina HiSeq 1500. TCRdb reprocessed the public reads (quality trimming at Q25 with fastp, clone calling with MiXCR) and kept in-frame beta chains. CDR3 protein sequences are deduplicated, and each keeps its most common genes and DNA. Within this sample are about 97,000 distinct CDR3 sequences, with approximately 15% of them counted one time only. The ten biggest clones cover 8% to 9.5% of the sample. The table lists this clonotype with many counts. The antigen it recognizes is unknown. Per-base qualities were not stored, and no clone one base away is much larger.

Material for sequencing was PBMCs. The source of this sequence is a human donor in good health (CMV status not recorded). Some clones in this sample may be carry-over from other donors' samples. Here the chain combines TRBV7-2 and TRBJ1-6, with TRBD1 matching 11 junction bases. The CDR3 region has the sequence CASSPPDRGRSPLHF. The DNA sequence is given as TGTGCCAGCAGCCCCCCGGACAGGGGGCGTTCACCCCTCCACTTT.